This TCR beta chain originates from a study of Graves' ophthalmopathy and Graves' hyperthyroidism. CDR1 is MNHEY, CDR2 SVGAGI, per germline. This CDR3 is built from 14 residues. The ends lost 8 bases at V and 4 bases at J; junction bases unmatched: 4. This clonotype was seen at least ten times. Using RNA transcripts, the TCR beta CDR3 regions were amplified. An initial RT-PCR round employing HTBI primers preceded a second-round multiplex PCR. TCRdb fed the multiplex PCR reads into MiXCR, producing one record per CDR3 protein. This sample has roughly 600,000 distinct CDR3 sequences; 39% occur once, and the top ten carry 3.5% to 5%.

Sequencing was done on a sample of peripheral blood or thyroid tissue (not recorded which). The V call is TRBV6-5, the J call TRBJ2-2; 10 bases map to TRBD2. The clonotype originates from an adult man with Graves' hyperthyroidism. CDR3 nucleotides: TGTGCCAGCGAGCAGCGGGGGGGCACCGGGGAGCTGTTTTTT. This encodes CASEQRGGTGELFF.